This TCR beta chain was profiled in a study of control samples from healthy donors and cancer patients. CDR1 is LGHDT and CDR2 is YNNKEL in the germline V gene (reference sequence). Trimming pared 8 bases from V and 5 bases from J, leaving 12 bases between. CDR3 length: 13 amino acids. Profiled with immunoSEQ multiplex PCR; TCRdb holds only in-frame clones, not every one. The sample lists 30,000 to 35,000 clones, around 83% occurring once. The sequencing input was PBMCs. The V and J genes are TRBV3-1 (or the pseudogene TRBV3-2) and TRBJ1-4; D call uncertain. The TCR originated in a woman between 35 and 50 years old with lung cancer. The CDR3 DNA follows: TGTGCCAGCTCCTGGCGGAAGAATGAAAAACTGTTTTTT. This encodes CASSWRKNEKLFF.